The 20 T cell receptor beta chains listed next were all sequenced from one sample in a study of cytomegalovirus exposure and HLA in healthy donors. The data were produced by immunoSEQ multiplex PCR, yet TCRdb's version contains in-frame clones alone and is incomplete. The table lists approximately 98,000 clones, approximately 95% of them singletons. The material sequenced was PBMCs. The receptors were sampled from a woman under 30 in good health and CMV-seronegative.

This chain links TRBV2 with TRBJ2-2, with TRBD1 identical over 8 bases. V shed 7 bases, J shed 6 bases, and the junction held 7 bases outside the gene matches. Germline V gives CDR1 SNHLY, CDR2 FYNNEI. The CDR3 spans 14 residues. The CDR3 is CASKRQGSAGELFF. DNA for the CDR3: TGTGCCAGCAAAAGACAGGGGAGTGCCGGGGAGCTGTTTTTT.

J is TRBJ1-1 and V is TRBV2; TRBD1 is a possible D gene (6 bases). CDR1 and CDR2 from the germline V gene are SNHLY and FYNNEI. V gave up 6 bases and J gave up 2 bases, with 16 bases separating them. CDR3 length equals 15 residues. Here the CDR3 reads CASRGTGTANTEAFF. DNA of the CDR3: TGTGCCAGCAGAGGAACAGGGACGGCTAACACTGAAGCTTTCTTT.

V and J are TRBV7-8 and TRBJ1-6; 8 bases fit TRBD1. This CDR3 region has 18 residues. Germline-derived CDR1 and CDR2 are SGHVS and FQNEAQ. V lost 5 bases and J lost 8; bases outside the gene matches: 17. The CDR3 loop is CASSRDRGLGQRDSPLHF. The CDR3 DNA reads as TGTGCCAGCAGCCGCGACAGGGGTCTAGGCCAGCGGGATTCACCCCTCCACTTT.

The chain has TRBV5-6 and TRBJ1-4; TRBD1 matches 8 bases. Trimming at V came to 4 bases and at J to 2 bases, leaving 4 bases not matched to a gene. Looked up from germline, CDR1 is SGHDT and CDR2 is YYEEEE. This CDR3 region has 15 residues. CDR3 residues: CASSPTGDTNEKLFF. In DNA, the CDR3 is TGTGCCAGCAGCCCGACAGGGGACACTAATGAAAAACTGTTTTTT. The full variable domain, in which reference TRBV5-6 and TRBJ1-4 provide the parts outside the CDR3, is DAGVTQSPTHLIKTRGQQVTLRCSPKSGHDTVSWYQQALGQGPQFIFQYYEEEERQRGNFPDRFSGHQFPNYSSELNVNALLLGDSALYLCASSPTGDTNEKLFFGSGTQLSVL.

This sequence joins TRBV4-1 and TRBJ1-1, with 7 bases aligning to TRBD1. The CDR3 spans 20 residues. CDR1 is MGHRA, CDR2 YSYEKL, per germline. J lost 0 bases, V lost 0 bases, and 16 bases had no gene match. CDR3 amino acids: CASSQDDFATSRGLNTEAFF. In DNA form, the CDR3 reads TGCGCCAGCAGCCAAGATGATTTCGCCACTTCCAGGGGGTTGAACACTGAAGCTTTCTTT.

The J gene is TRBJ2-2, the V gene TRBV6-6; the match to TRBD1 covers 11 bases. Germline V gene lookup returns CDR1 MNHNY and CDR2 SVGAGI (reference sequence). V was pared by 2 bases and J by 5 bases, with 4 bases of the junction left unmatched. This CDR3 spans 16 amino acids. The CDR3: CASSYPGTGGTGELFF. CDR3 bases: TGTGCCAGCAGTTACCCTGGGACAGGGGGAACCGGGGAGCTGTTTTTT.

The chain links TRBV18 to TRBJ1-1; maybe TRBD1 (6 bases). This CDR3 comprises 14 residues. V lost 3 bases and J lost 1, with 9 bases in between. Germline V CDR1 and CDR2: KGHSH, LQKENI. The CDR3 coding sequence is TGTGCCAGCTCACCCCAGACAGGGAACACTGAAGCTTTCTTT. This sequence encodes CASSPQTGNTEAFF.

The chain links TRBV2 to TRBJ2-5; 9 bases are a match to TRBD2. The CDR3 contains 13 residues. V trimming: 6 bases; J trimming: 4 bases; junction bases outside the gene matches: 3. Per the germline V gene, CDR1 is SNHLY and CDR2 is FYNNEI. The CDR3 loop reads CASRVAGAETQYF. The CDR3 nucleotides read TGTGCCAGCAGGGTAGCGGGGGCAGAGACCCAGTACTTC. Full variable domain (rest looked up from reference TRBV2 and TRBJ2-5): EPEVTQTPSHQVTQMGQEVILRCVPISNHLYFYWYRQILGQKVEFLVSFYNNEISEKSEIFDDQFSVERPDGSNFTLKIRSTKLEDSAMYFCASRVAGAETQYFGPGTRLLVL.

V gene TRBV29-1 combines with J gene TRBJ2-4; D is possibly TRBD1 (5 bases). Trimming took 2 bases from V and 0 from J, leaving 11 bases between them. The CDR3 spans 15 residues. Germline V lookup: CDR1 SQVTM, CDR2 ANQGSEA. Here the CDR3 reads CSVERVGLAKNIQYF. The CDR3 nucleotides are TGCAGCGTTGAAAGGGTGGGGCTAGCCAAAAACATTCAGTACTTC.

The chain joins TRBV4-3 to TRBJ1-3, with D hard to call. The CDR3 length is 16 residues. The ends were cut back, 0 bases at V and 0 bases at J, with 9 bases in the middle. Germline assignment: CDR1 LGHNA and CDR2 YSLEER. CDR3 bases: TGCGCCAGCAGCCAAGATTTGGAGATCTCTGGAAACACCATATATTTT. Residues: CASSQDLEISGNTIYF.

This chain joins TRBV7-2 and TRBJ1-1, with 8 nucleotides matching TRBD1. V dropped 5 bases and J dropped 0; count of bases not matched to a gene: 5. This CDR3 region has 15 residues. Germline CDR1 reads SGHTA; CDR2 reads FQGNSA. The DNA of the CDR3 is TGTGCCAGCAGCCCCGACAGGGGCATGAACACTGAAGCTTTCTTT. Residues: CASSPDRGMNTEAFF.

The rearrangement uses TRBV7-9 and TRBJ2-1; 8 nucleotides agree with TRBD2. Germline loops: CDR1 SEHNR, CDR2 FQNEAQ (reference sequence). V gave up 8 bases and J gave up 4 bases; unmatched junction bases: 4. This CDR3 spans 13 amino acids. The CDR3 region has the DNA TGTGCCAGCCCCGGGGGGGGGTACAATGAGCAGTTCTTC. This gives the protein CASPGGGYNEQFF.

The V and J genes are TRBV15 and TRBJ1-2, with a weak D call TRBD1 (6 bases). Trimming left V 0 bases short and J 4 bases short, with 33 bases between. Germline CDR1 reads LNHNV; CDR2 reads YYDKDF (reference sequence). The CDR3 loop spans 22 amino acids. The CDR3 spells CATSRDYLGQGQGSNFGYGYTF. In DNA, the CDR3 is TGTGCCACCAGCAGAGATTATTTGGGACAAGGTCAAGGGAGCAACTTTGGCTATGGCTACACCTTC. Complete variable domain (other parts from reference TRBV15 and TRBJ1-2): DAMVIQNPRYQVTQFGKPVTLSCSQTLNHNVMYWYQQKSSQAPKLLFHYYDKDFNNEADTPDNFQSRRPNTSFCFLDIRSPGLGDTAMYLCATSRDYLGQGQGSNFGYGYTFGSGTRLTVV.

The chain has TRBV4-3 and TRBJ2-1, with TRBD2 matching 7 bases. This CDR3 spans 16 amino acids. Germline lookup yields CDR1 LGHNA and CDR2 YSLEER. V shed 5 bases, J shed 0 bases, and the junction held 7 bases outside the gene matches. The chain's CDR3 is CASSEAPGGSYNEQFF. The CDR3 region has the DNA TGCGCCAGCAGCGAGGCGCCGGGGGGCTCCTACAATGAGCAGTTCTTC.

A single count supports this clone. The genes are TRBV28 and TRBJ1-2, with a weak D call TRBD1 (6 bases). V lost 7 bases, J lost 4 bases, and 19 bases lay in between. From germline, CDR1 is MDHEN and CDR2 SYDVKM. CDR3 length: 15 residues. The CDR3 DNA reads TGTGCCAGCATGAGTTTAGTCGACAGGCCCTATGGCTACACCTTC. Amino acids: CASMSLVDRPYGYTF.

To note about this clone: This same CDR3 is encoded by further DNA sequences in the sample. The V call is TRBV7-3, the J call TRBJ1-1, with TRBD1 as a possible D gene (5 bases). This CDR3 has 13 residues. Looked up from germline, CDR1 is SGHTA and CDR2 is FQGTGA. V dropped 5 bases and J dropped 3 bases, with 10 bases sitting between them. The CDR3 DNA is TGTGCCAGCAGCCTCCAGGGTTACACTGAAGCTTTCTTT. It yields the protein CASSLQGYTEAFF.

The CDR3 region is CASSLSGGSSYEQYF. CDR3 nucleotides: TGTGCCAGCAGTTTATCGGGGGGGAGCTCCTACGAGCAGTACTTC. V is TRBV28 and J is TRBJ2-7, with TRBD2 matching 8 bases. The V gene's germline CDR1 is MDHEN and CDR2 SYDVKM. V lost 1 base, J lost 0 bases, and 2 bases stayed unmatched. CDR3 length: 15 residues.

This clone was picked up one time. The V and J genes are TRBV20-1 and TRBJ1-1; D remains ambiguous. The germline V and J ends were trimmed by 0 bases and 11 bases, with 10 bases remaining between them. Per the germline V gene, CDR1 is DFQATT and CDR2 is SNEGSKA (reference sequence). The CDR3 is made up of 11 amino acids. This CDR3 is CSARDLGSAFF. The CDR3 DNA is TGCAGTGCTAGAGATCTGGGGAGTGCTTTCTTT.

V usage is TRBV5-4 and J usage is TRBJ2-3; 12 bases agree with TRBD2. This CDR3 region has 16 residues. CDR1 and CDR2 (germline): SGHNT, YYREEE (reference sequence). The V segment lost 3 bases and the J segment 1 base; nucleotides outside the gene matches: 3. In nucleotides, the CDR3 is TGTGCCAGCAGCTCTCGGACTAGCGGGGGCACAGATACGCAGTATTTT. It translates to CASSSRTSGGTDTQYF. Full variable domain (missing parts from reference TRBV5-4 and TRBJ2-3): ETGVTQSPTHLIKTRGQQVTLRCSSQSGHNTVSWYQQALGQGPQFIFQYYREEENGRGNFPPRFSGLQFPNYSSELNVNALELDDSALYLCASSSRTSGGTDTQYFGPGTRLTVL.

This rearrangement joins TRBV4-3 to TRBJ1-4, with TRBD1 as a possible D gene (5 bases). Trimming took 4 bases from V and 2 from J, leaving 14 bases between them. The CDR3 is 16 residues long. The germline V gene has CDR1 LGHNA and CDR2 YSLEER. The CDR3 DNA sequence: TGCGCCAGCAGCCCCTGGCCTGGGGCCACTAATGAAAAACTGTTTTTT. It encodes CASSPWPGATNEKLFF.